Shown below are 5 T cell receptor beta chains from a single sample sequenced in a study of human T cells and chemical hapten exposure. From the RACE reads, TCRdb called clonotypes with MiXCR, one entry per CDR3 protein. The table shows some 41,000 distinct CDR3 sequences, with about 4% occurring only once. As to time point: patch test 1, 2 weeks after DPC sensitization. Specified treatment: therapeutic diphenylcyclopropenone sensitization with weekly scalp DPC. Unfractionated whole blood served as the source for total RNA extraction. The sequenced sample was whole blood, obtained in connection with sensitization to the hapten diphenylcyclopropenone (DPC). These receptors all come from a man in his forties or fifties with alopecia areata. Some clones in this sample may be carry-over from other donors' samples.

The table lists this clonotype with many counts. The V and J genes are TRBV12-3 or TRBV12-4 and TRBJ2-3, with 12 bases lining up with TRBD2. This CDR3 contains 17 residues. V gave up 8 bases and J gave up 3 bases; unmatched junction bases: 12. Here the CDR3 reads CASPLPTSGRKTDTQYF. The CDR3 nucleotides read TGTGCCAGCCCCCTTCCGACTAGCGGGAGAAAAACAGATACGCAGTATTTT.

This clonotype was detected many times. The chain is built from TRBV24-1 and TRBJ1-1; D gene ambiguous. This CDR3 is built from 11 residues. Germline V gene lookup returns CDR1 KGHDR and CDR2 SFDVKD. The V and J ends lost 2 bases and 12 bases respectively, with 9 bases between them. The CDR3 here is CATSDSTIPFF. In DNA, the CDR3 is TGTGCCACCAGTGATTCGACTATCCCTTTCTTT.

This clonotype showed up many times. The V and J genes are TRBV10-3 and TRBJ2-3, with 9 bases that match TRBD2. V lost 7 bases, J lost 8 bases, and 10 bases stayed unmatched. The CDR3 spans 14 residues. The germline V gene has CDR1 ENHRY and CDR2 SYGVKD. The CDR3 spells CAITPGLALGTQYF. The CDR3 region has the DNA TGTGCCATCACCCCGGGACTAGCTCTGGGTACGCAGTATTTT.

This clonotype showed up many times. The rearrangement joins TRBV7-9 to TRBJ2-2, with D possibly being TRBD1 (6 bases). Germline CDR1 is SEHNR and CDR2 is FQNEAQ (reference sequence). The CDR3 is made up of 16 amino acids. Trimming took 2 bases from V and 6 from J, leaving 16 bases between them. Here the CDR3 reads CASSLLGQSVAGELFF. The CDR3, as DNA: TGTGCCAGCAGCTTACTCGGACAGTCTGTAGCCGGGGAGCTGTTTTTT.

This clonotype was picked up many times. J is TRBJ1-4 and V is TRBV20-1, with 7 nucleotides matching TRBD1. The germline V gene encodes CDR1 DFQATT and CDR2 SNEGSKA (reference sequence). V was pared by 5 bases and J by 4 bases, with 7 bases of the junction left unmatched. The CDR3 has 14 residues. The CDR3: CSASMTGLNEKLFF. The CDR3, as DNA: TGCAGTGCTTCGATGACAGGGCTTAATGAAAAACTGTTTTTT.